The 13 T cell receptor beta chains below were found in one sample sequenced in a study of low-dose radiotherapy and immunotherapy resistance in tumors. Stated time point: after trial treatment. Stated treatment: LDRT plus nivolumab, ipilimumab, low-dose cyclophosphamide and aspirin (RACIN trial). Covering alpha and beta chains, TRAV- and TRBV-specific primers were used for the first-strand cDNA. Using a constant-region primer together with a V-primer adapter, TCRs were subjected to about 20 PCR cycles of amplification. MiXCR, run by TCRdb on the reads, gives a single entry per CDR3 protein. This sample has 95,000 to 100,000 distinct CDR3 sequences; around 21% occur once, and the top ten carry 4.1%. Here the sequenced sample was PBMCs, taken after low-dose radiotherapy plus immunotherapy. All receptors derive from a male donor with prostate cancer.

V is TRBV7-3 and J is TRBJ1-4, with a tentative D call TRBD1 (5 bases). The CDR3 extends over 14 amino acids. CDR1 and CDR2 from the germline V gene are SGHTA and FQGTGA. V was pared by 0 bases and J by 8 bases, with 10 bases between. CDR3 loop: CASSLTGGREKLFF. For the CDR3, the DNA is TGTGCCAGCAGCTTAACGGGGGGAAGGGAAAAACTGTTTTTT.

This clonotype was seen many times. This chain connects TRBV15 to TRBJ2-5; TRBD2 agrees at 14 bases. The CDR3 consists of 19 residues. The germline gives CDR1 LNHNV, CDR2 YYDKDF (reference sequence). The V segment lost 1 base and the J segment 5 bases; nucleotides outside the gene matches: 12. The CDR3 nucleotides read TGTGCCACCAGCAGAGGGGGGACTAGCGGGGGACGAGGTGCGGAGACCCAGTACTTC. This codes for CATSRGGTSGGRGAETQYF.

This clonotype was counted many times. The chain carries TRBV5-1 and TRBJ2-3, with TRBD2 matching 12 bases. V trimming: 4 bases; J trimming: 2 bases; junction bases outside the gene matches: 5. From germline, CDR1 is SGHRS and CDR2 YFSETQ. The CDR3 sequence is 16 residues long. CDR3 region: CASSVGLAGPTDTQYF. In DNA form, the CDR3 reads TGCGCCAGCAGCGTCGGACTAGCGGGACCCACAGATACGCAGTATTTT.

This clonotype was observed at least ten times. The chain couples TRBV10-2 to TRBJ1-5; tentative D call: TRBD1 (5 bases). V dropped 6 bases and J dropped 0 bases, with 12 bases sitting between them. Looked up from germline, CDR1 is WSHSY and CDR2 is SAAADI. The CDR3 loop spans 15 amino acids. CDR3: CASSRDSPSNQPQHF. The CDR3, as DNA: TGCGCCAGCAGCCGCGACAGTCCTAGCAATCAGCCCCAGCATTTT.

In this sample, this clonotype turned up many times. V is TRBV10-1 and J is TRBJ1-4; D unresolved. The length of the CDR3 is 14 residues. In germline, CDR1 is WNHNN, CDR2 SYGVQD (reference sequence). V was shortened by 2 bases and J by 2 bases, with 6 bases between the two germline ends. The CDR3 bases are TGCGCCAGCAGTGAGGGGAATACTAATGAAAAACTGTTTTTT. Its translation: CASSEGNTNEKLFF.

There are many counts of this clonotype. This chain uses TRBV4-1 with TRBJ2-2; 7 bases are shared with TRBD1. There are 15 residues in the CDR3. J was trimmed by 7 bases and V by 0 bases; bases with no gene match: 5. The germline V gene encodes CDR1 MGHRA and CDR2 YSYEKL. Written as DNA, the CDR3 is TGCGCCAGCAGCCAAGATGTAGGGGGCCACGGGGAGCTGTTTTTT. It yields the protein CASSQDVGGHGELFF.

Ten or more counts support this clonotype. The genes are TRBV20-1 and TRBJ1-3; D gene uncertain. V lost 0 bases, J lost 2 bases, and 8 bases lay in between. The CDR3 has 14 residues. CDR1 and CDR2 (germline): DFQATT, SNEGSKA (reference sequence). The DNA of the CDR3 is TGCAGTGCTAGAGATCCCGGGACTGGAAACACCATATATTTT. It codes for CSARDPGTGNTIYF.

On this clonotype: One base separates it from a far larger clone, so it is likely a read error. As DNA, the CDR3 is TGTGCCAGCAGGCCCGCGGGCAGTTATATCGGTGGCTACACCTTC. As protein: CASRPAGSYIGGYTF. This chain uses TRBV11-2 with TRBJ1-2; D not resolved. This CDR3 spans 15 amino acids. V was pared by 6 bases and J by 7 bases, with 21 bases between. Looked up from germline, CDR1 is SGHAT and CDR2 is FQNNGV.

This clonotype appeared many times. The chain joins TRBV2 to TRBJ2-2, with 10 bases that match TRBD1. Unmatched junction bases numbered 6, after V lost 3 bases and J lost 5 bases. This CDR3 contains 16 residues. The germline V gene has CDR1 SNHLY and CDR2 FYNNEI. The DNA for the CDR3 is TGTGCCAGCAGTGACCTTGGACAGGGGGATACCGGGGAGCTGTTTTTT. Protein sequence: CASSDLGQGDTGELFF.

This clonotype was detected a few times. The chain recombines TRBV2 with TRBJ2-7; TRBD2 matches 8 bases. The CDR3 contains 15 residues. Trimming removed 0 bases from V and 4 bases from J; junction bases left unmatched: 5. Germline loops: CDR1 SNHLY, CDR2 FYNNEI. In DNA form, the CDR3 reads TGTGCCAGCAGTGAAGCGGGGCTAGCGGGTTACGAGCAGTACTTC. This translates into CASSEAGLAGYEQYF.

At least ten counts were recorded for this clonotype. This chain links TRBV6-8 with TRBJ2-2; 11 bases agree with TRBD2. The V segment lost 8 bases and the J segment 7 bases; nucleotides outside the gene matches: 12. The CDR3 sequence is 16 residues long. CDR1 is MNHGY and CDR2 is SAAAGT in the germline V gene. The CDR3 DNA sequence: TGTGCCAGCTGGGCCCCGAGACTAGCGGGGAGCGGGGAGCTGTTTTTT. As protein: CASWAPRLAGSGELFF.

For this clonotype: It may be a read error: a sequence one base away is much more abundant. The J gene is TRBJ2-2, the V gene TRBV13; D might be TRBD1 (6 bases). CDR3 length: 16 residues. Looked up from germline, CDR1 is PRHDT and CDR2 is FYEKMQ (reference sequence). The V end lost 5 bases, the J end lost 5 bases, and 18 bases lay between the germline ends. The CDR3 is CASSVNSGGATGELFF. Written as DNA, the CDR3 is TGTGCCAGCAGCGTAAATTCTGGGGGCGCAACCGGGGAGCTGTTTTTT.

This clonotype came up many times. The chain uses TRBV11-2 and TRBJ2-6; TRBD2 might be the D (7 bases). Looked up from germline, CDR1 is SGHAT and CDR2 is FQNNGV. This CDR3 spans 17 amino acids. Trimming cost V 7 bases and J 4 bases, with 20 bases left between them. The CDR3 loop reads CASTLRGGMAGANVLTF. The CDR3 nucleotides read TGTGCCAGCACCTTGAGGGGGGGGATGGCAGGGGCCAACGTCCTGACTTTC.